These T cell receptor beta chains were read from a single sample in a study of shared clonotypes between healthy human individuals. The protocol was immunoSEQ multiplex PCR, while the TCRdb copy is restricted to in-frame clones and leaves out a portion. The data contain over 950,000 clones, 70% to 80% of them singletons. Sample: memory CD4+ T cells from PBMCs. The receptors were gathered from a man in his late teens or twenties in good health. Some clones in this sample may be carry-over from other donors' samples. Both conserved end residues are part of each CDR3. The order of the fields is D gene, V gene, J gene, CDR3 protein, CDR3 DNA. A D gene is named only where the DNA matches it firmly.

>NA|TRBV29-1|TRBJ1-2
CSVEVLEGNGYTF
TGCAGCGTTGAAGTTTTAGAAGGAAATGGCTACACCTTC
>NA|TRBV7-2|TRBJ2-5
CASSLGGSKFETQYF
TGTGCCAGCAGCTTAGGGGGGTCCAAGTTTGAGACCCAGTACTTC
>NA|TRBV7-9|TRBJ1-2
CASSSSQAIYGYTF
TGTGCCAGCAGCTCCAGCCAGGCGATATATGGCTACACCTTC
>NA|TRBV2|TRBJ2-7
CASRTDRYEQYF
TGTGCCAGCAGAACCGATCGGTACGAGCAGTACTTC
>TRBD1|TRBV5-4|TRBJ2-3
CASSFGQGGGDTQYF
TGTGCCAGCAGCTTCGGACAGGGAGGAGGAGATACGCAGTATTTT
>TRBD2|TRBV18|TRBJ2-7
CASSPGGSSYEQYF
TGTGCCAGCTCACCGGGGGGGAGCTCCTACGAGCAGTACTTC
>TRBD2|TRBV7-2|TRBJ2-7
CASSPFSGSGYEQYF
TGTGCCAGCAGTCCTTTTAGCGGGAGCGGGTACGAGCAGTACTTC
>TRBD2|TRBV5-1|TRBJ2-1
CASSLVATSDEQFF
TGCGCCAGCAGCTTGGTCGCGACTAGCGATGAGCAGTTCTTC
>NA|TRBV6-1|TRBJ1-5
CASSPQISNQPQHF
TGTGCCAGCAGCCCACAGATTAGCAATCAGCCCCAGCATTTT
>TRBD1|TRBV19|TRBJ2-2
CASRTGTGTTGELFF
TGTGCCAGTAGGACCGGGACAGGTACCACCGGGGAGCTGTTTTTT
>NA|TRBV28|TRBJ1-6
CASSPSGAHSYNSPLHF
TGTGCCAGCAGTCCCAGCGGGGCACACTCCTATAATTCACCCCTCCACTTT
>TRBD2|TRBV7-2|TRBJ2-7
CASSLDGTSGTYEQYF
TGTGCCAGCAGCTTAGACGGGACTAGCGGAACCTACGAGCAGTACTTC
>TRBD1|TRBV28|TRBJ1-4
CASNTGQELFF
TGTGCCAGCAACACAGGACAGGAACTGTTTTTT